This note documents a single TCR beta chain sequence. Its antigen is undetermined. This cohort consisted of healthy bone marrow donors. The data are from a study of cytomegalovirus exposure and HLA in healthy donors. The PCR used 60 Vbeta and 13 Jbeta primers. Produced via immunoSEQ multiplex PCR; TCRdb's table is partial and in-frame only. The table lists over 90,000 clones, around 76% of them singletons. Trimming left V 0 bases short and J 3 bases short, with 11 bases between. The germline CDR1 and CDR2 sequences are KGHSH and LQKENI. The length of the CDR3 is 15 residues. Study results and caveats: Later, an analysis showed that TCR beta chains associated with HLA were more clonally expanded than others that were equally common. In a later analysis, productive TCRs from donors in an Asian-associated ancestry cluster reportedly carried fewer N-insertions than the cohort mean.

The receptor's source is a woman in her sixties in good health and CMV-seropositive. The sequencing sample was made of PBMCs. The rearrangement links TRBV18 to TRBJ2-5, with D perhaps matching TRBD2 (6 bases). In DNA, the CDR3 is TGTGCCAGCTCACCACCGGCGGGGAGAGAAGAGACCCAGTACTTC. This codes for CASSPPAGREETQYF.